One sample yielded the 3 T cell receptor beta chains listed below, sequenced in a study of CD8+CD57+ T cells in acquired aplastic anemia. Patients selected for sequencing had displayed CD8+CD57+ cell expansion by flow cytometry. According to the study, genomic DNA was the template for TCR beta VDJ and CDR3 profiling. TCRdb fed the reads into MiXCR, producing one record per CDR3 protein. The sample lists roughly 500,000 distinct CDR3 sequences, 25% to 40% seen once, with 0.8% to 0.85% in the top ten. The sequencing input was sorted CD4+, CD8+, or CD8+CD57+ T cells (not recorded which) from PBMCs. The receptor set was obtained from a human donor with aplastic anemia.

This clonotype was counted ten times or more. V gene TRBV25-1 combines with J gene TRBJ2-7, with 8 bases that match TRBD1. Losses at the gene ends were 8 bases for V and 7 bases for J; bases not matched to a gene: 13. The CDR3 covers 14 residues. Germline values: CDR1 MGHDK, CDR2 SYGVNS. As DNA, the CDR3 is TGTGCCAGCTCACATGGGACAGGCTTTGGTGAGCAGTACTTC. Translating gives CASSHGTGFGEQYF.

The chain joins TRBV6-1 to TRBJ2-1; the D gene is possibly TRBD2 (6 bases). There are 16 residues in the CDR3. The germline V gene encodes CDR1 MNHNS and CDR2 SASEGT. Trimming took off 6 bases at V and 1 base at J, with 16 bases between the two ends. The CDR3 DNA follows: TGTGCCAGCAGGGCCCGGAGGGCGGGGTCCTACAATGAGCAGTTCTTC. It codes for CASRARRAGSYNEQFF.

The chain is built from TRBV30 and TRBJ1-6; 8 bases fit TRBD1. Germline lookup yields CDR1 GTSNPN and CDR2 SVGIG (reference sequence). V shed 0 bases and J 6 bases; nucleotides not matched to a gene: 7. The length of the CDR3 is 16 residues. The CDR3 nucleotides read TGTGCCTGGAGTGTACCCAGGGGGCAAGGTAATTCACCCCTCCACTTT. This codes for CAWSVPRGQGNSPLHF.